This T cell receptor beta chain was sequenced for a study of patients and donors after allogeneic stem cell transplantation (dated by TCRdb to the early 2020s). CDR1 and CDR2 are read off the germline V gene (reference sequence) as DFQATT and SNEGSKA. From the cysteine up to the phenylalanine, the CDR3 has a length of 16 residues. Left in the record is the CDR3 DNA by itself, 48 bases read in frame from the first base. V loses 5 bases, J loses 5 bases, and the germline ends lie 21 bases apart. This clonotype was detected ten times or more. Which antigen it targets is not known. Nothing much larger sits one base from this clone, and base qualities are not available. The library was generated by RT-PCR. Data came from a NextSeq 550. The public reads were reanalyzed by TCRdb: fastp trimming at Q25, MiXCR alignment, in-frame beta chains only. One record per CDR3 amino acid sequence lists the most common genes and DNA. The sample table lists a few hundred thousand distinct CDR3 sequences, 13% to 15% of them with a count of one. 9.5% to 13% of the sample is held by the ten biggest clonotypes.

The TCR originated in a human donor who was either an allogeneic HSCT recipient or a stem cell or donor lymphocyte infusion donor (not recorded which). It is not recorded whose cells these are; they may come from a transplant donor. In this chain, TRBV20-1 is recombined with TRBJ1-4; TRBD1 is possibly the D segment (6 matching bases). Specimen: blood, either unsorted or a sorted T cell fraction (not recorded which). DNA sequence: TGCAGTGCTCCGAAGTTAAAGGGGGTGGGAAATGAAAAACTGTTTTTT. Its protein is CSAPKLKGVGNEKLFF.